These 17 T cell receptor beta chains share one sample of origin, sequenced in a study of human T cells and chemical hapten exposure. TCRdb recomputed calls from the RACE reads with MiXCR, one row per CDR3 protein. In the table there are some 200,000 distinct CDR3 sequences, 25% to 35% of which are singletons. Noted time point: pre-sensitization, week 0. Documented treatment: therapeutic diphenylcyclopropenone sensitization with weekly scalp DPC. The sample here was whole blood, taken in connection with sensitization to the hapten diphenylcyclopropenone (DPC). These receptors were collected from a woman aged 25 to 39 with alopecia areata. Some clones in this sample may be carry-over from other donors' samples.

This clonotype was observed once. V and J are TRBV20-1 and TRBJ1-1; the D is unclear. There are 14 residues in the CDR3. Trimming took off 0 bases at V and 1 base at J, with 9 bases between the two ends. The germline V gene has CDR1 DFQATT and CDR2 SNEGSKA (reference sequence). Written as DNA, the CDR3 is TGCAGTGCTAGAGAGGCGCCCTCGAACACTGAAGCTTTCTTT. This encodes CSAREAPSNTEAFF.

V and J are TRBV24-1 and TRBJ2-3, with 12 positions matching TRBD1. CDR1 and CDR2 from the germline V gene are KGHDR and SFDVKD. Losses at the gene ends were 4 bases for V and 6 bases for J; bases not matched to a gene: 7. The CDR3 totals 16 residues. This chain's CDR3 is CATSDPGTGGKDTQYF. CDR3 bases: TGTGCCACCAGTGACCCGGGGACAGGGGGCAAGGATACGCAGTATTTT.

This clonotype turned up a few times. The chain combines TRBV4-3 with TRBJ2-1, with a possible D match to TRBD2 (7 bases). The CDR3 length is 16 residues. CDR1 is LGHNA and CDR2 is YSLEER in the germline V gene. The V and J ends lost 1 base and 3 bases respectively, with 13 bases between them. CDR3 nucleotides: TGCGCCAGCAGCCAAGGGGGGGGCGGGGACTACAATGAGCAGTTCTTC. Its translation: CASSQGGGGDYNEQFF.

The chain uses TRBV6-2 or TRBV6-3 and TRBJ2-7, with 9 bases aligning to TRBD1. The CDR3 sequence is 15 residues long. Germline assignment: CDR1 MNHEY and CDR2 SVGEGT. J lost 7 bases, V lost 7 bases, and 14 bases had no gene match. For the CDR3, the DNA is TGTGCCAGCAAGCCTTTTGGGACAGGGCAAGGGGAGCAGTACTTC. Its protein product is CASKPFGTGQGEQYF.

The chain uses TRBV2 and TRBJ2-2; unclear D gene. The CDR3 is 13 amino acids. Germline CDR1 and CDR2: SNHLY and FYNNEI. Trimming took off 1 base at V and 3 bases at J, with 3 bases between the two ends. The CDR3 nucleotides are TGTGCCAGCAGTGAAGTGGACACCGGGGAGCTGTTTTTT. It translates to CASSEVDTGELFF.

Only a few counts were recorded for this clonotype. The chain joins TRBV11-1 to TRBJ2-5; 9 bases match TRBD2. V shed 4 bases and J 4 bases; nucleotides not matched to a gene: 4. This CDR3 spans 14 amino acids. Germline V gene lookup returns CDR1 SGHAT and CDR2 FQDESV (reference sequence). The CDR3 nucleotides read TGTGCCAGCAGCTCGGGACTAGCTGGAGAGACCCAGTACTTC. Encoded protein: CASSSGLAGETQYF.

This chain links TRBV27 with TRBJ1-1, with D possibly matching TRBD1 (6 bases). The CDR3 is 13 residues long. Germline V gene sequence: CDR1 MNHEY, CDR2 SMNVEV (reference sequence). V was clipped by 6 bases and J by 11 bases, with 19 bases between them. The CDR3 loop is CASSSRADRWAFF. For the CDR3, the DNA is TGTGCCAGCAGCTCGCGGGCCGACAGGTGGGCTTTCTTT.

This chain uses TRBV6-5 with TRBJ1-2; TRBD1 is a possible D gene (6 bases). CDR1 and CDR2 (germline): MNHEY, SVGAGI. The CDR3 spans 17 residues. V gave up 6 bases and J gave up 4 bases, with 24 bases separating them. The CDR3 DNA is TGTGCCAGCAGGCTGGGGGGGGCATCCCAACTTGGCTATGGCTACACCTTC. Amino acid sequence: CASRLGGASQLGYGYTF.

The chain combines TRBV28 with TRBJ1-2, with D possibly TRBD1 on 5 matching bases. This CDR3 contains 15 residues. Germline loops: CDR1 MDHEN, CDR2 SYDVKM. V lost 6 bases and J 6 bases, leaving 20 bases between the germline ends. DNA of the CDR3: TGTGCCAGCAGGACACCGGGACCGGGGTTGGATGGCTACACCTTC. Protein: CASRTPGPGLDGYTF.

In its sample, this clonotype was seen a few times. This sequence joins TRBV7-6 and TRBJ2-1, with 12 bases lining up with TRBD2. The trim removed 1 base at V and 9 bases at J, leaving 16 bases unmatched. This CDR3 has 19 residues. CDR1 is SGHVS, CDR2 FNYEAQ, per germline. CDR3 residues: CASSLGTPGLAGVRGEQFF. Written as DNA, the CDR3 is TGTGCCAGCAGCTTAGGGACCCCGGGACTAGCGGGTGTAAGGGGTGAGCAGTTCTTC.

The V call is TRBV7-9, the J call TRBJ1-6, with a tentative D call TRBD1 (6 bases). Germline-derived CDR1 and CDR2 are SEHNR and FQNEAQ (reference sequence). V was cut by 6 bases and J by 10 bases, with 19 bases left in between. CDR3 length: 15 residues. CDR3 protein: CASRSSTGGGSPLHF. The CDR3, as DNA: TGTGCCAGCAGGAGCTCGACAGGCGGTGGCTCACCCCTCCACTTT.

This clonotype was seen once. The V gene is TRBV29-1, the J gene TRBJ2-7; D uncertain. Between the trimmed V and J ends, which lost 6 bases and 9 bases, there was a span of 18 bases. The CDR3 loop spans 12 amino acids. Germline V lookup: CDR1 SQVTM, CDR2 ANQGSEA. The CDR3 bases are TGCAGCGTCATGGACGGACGGCCCCGGCAGTACTTC. Translation gives CSVMDGRPRQYF.

This clonotype was picked up a small number of times. This rearrangement joins TRBV29-1 to TRBJ1-1; TRBD1 might be the D (5 bases). The CDR3 covers 13 residues. Germline CDR1 is SQVTM and CDR2 is ANQGSEA. With 5 bases removed from V and 1 base from J, the gap between germline ends came to 11 bases. The DNA of the CDR3 is TGCAGCGTTAGTGGACAACAGAACACTGAAGCTTTCTTT. Translation gives CSVSGQQNTEAFF.

This clonotype was observed a handful of times. The CDR3 reads CASSQDMGEETQYF. CDR3 in DNA: TGCGCCAGCAGCCAAGATATGGGGGAAGAGACCCAGTACTTC. J is TRBJ2-5 and V is TRBV4-3; tentatively, D is TRBD1 or TRBD2 (5 bases each). The V end was cut by 0 bases, the J end by 3 bases, with 8 bases between. The CDR3 is 14 amino acids. Germline CDR1 LGHNA, CDR2 YSLEER.

V is TRBV5-1 and J is TRBJ2-1; 7 bases match TRBD2. CDR3 length equals 16 residues. J was trimmed by 5 bases and V by 2 bases; bases with no gene match: 10. From germline, CDR1 is SGHRS and CDR2 YFSETQ. The CDR3 region is CASSFFPAGTHNEQFF. DNA of the CDR3: TGCGCCAGCAGCTTTTTCCCAGCGGGGACTCACAATGAGCAGTTCTTC.

This rearrangement joins TRBV4-3 to TRBJ2-1, with 13 bases identical to TRBD2. The CDR3 extends over 15 amino acids. The J segment lost 5 bases and the V segment lost 4 bases, leaving 2 bases of the junction unmatched. Germline assignment: CDR1 LGHNA and CDR2 YSLEER. CDR3 DNA: TGCGCCAGCAGCCGCACTAGCGGGGGGGACAATGAGCAGTTCTTC. Translated, it gives CASSRTSGGDNEQFF.

The CDR3 loop is CASSPRQGAVQFF. The CDR3 DNA reads as TGTGCCAGCAGCCCTCGACAGGGGGCGGTGCAGTTCTTC. The chain uses TRBV11-1 and TRBJ2-1, with TRBD1 matching over 10 bases. The CDR3 length is 13 residues. CDR1 SGHAT and CDR2 FQDESV come from the germline V gene (reference sequence). After removal of 5 bases from V and 12 bases from J, the junction contained 7 bases not matched to a gene.